This entry features one TCR beta chain sequence. These data belong to a study of cytomegalovirus exposure and HLA in healthy donors. As for the study in general: Counted in an early data release were tens of millions of unique TCRs from HLA-typed donors.

Donors were nominally healthy when sampled, though unrecorded immune exposures were likely. V was shortened by 4 bases and J by 6 bases, with 13 bases between the two germline ends. The CDR3 consists of 13 residues. CDR1 and CDR2 from the germline V gene are MGHRA and YSYEKL. A multiplex PCR was run with 60 Vbeta primers and 13 Jbeta primers. The assay was immunoSEQ multiplex PCR, and TCRdb's table has in-frame clones only and misses some. Of 55,000 to 65,000 clones listed, around three quarters are singletons. The sequence was obtained from a woman aged 40 to 49 in good health and CMV-seropositive. The sequenced sample consisted of PBMCs. This rearrangement joins TRBV4-1 to TRBJ2-7; TRBD2 might be the D (5 bases). CDR3 bases: TGCGCCAGCAGCCGCAAAATAGGAGGCGAGCAGTACTTC. Translated: CASSRKIGGEQYF.